A selection of T cell receptor beta chains follows, all from one sample in a study of blood T cell repertoires in COVID-19. Libraries were prepared by immunoSEQ multiplex PCR; TCRdb keeps only in-frame clonotypes and omits some of them. The table includes approximately 250,000 clones, 88% detected once. Source material: PBMCs or T cells enriched from blood (not recorded which). The origin of the receptors is a woman aged 40 to 50 with acute COVID-19. Each CDR3 is given with its conserved first and last residue. D genes are given only for firm matches. Some rows have no size entry. The others give once, few or many, or a class for an expanded clone.

CDR3 protein: CASRKFEGADTDTQYF
CDR3 DNA: TGCGCCAGCAGGAAATTCGAGGGGGCAGACACAGATACGCAGTATTTT
clone size: NA
D gene: TRBD1
J gene: TRBJ2-3
V gene: TRBV5-1

CDR3 protein: CASGRTGYQDTEAFF
CDR3 DNA: TGTGCCAGCGGAAGAACAGGGTATCAAGACACTGAAGCTTTCTTT
clone size: NA
D gene: NA
J gene: TRBJ1-1
V gene: TRBV2

CDR3 protein: CASSSRDNLAGGPFF
CDR3 DNA: TGTGCCAGCAGCTCCCGGGACAATCTAGCGGGAGGCCCGTTCTTC
clone size: NA
D gene: TRBD2
J gene: TRBJ2-1
V gene: TRBV7-9

CDR3 protein: CASSPFTGATDTQYF
CDR3 DNA: TGTGCCAGCTCACCATTTACAGGGGCCACAGATACGCAGTATTTT
clone size: NA
D gene: TRBD1
J gene: TRBJ2-3
V gene: TRBV18

CDR3 protein: CASSQPGLGQETQYF
CDR3 DNA: TGTGCCAGCAGCCAGCCGGGACTAGGGCAAGAGACCCAGTACTTC
clone size: once
D gene: TRBD2
J gene: TRBJ2-5
V gene: TRBV3-1/TRBV3-2

CDR3 protein: CASSVSDRGGGEQYF
CDR3 DNA: TGTGCCAGCAGCGTTAGCGACAGGGGAGGTGGCGAGCAGTACTTC
clone size: NA
D gene: TRBD1
J gene: TRBJ2-7
V gene: TRBV27

CDR3 protein: CAWTPRVGYGYTF
CDR3 DNA: TGTGCCTGGACCCCCCGGGTCGGCTATGGCTACACCTTC
clone size: NA
D gene: NA
J gene: TRBJ1-2
V gene: TRBV30

CDR3 protein: CASSDNRDTQYF
CDR3 DNA: TGTGCCAGCAGCGATAATAGAGATACGCAGTATTTT
clone size: once
D gene: NA
J gene: TRBJ2-3
V gene: TRBV13

CDR3 protein: CASSPPRGRSGDTEAFF
CDR3 DNA: TGTGCCAGCAGCCCGCCCAGGGGCCGTTCTGGGGACACTGAAGCTTTCTTT
clone size: once
D gene: NA
J gene: TRBJ1-1
V gene: TRBV5-6

CDR3 protein: CAISSGYEQYF
CDR3 DNA: TGTGCCATTTCTTCGGGTTACGAGCAGTACTTC
clone size: NA
D gene: NA
J gene: TRBJ2-7
V gene: TRBV11-2

CDR3 protein: CASSSRGGEETQYF
CDR3 DNA: TGTGCCAGCAGCTCCAGAGGGGGCGAGGAGACCCAGTACTTC
clone size: NA
D gene: TRBD1
J gene: TRBJ2-5
V gene: TRBV11-3

CDR3 protein: CASSPVHSGYTF
CDR3 DNA: TGTGCCAGCAGCCCTGTCCACTCAGGCTACACCTTC
clone size: few
D gene: NA
J gene: TRBJ1-2
V gene: TRBV28

CDR3 protein: CATSDLGQGEETQYF
CDR3 DNA: TGTGCCACCAGTGACCTGGGACAGGGCGAAGAGACCCAGTACTTC
clone size: NA
D gene: TRBD1
J gene: TRBJ2-5
V gene: TRBV24-1

CDR3 protein: CASSQDRDILSGYTF
CDR3 DNA: TGCGCCAGCAGCCAAGACCGGGACATCTTATCAGGCTACACCTTC
clone size: once
D gene: NA
J gene: TRBJ1-2
V gene: TRBV4-3

CDR3 protein: CASSLQRVSEQFF
CDR3 DNA: TGTGCCAGCTCCCTCCAGCGGGTGAGTGAGCAGTTCTTC
clone size: NA
D gene: NA
J gene: TRBJ2-1
V gene: TRBV11-2

CDR3 protein: CASSRTGGSYEQYF
CDR3 DNA: TGTGCCAGCAGTCGCACGGGGGGCTCCTACGAGCAGTACTTC
clone size: NA
D gene: TRBD2
J gene: TRBJ2-7
V gene: TRBV5-4

CDR3 protein: CASAGDLRGRGETQYF
CDR3 DNA: TGCGCCAGCGCCGGGGATCTGCGGGGTCGGGGGGAGACCCAGTACTTC
clone size: NA
D gene: NA
J gene: TRBJ2-5
V gene: TRBV5-1

CDR3 protein: CASSERQGWSNQPQHF
CDR3 DNA: TGTGCCAGCAGTGAAAGGCAGGGGTGGAGCAATCAGCCCCAGCATTTT
clone size: NA
D gene: NA
J gene: TRBJ1-5
V gene: TRBV2

CDR3 protein: CASSLDGQENSPLHF
CDR3 DNA: TGCGCCAGCAGCTTGGACGGACAGGAAAATTCACCCCTCCACTTT
clone size: NA
D gene: TRBD1
J gene: TRBJ1-6
V gene: TRBV5-1

CDR3 protein: CASSAGQNFQPQHF
CDR3 DNA: TGTGCCAGCAGCGCGGGACAGAACTTCCAGCCCCAGCATTTT
clone size: NA
D gene: TRBD1
J gene: TRBJ1-5
V gene: TRBV7-2

CDR3 protein: CASSFGGRGETQYF
CDR3 DNA: TGTGCCAGCAGCTTCGGGGGGCGAGGGGAGACCCAGTACTTC
clone size: once
D gene: NA
J gene: TRBJ2-5
V gene: TRBV13

CDR3 protein: CASSSLGAGFWNEQFF
CDR3 DNA: TGTGCCAGCAGCTCCCTTGGGGCGGGATTCTGGAATGAGCAGTTCTTC
clone size: NA
D gene: NA
J gene: TRBJ2-1
V gene: TRBV11-2

CDR3 protein: CASSLEYGELFF
CDR3 DNA: TGTGCCAGCAGCCTAGAATACGGGGAGCTGTTTTTT
clone size: NA
D gene: NA
J gene: TRBJ2-2
V gene: TRBV7-2

CDR3 protein: CASSPGGTSGRGTDTQYF
CDR3 DNA: TGTGCCAGCAGCCCAGGAGGGACTAGCGGGAGGGGCACAGATACGCAGTATTTT
clone size: few
D gene: TRBD2
J gene: TRBJ2-3
V gene: TRBV13